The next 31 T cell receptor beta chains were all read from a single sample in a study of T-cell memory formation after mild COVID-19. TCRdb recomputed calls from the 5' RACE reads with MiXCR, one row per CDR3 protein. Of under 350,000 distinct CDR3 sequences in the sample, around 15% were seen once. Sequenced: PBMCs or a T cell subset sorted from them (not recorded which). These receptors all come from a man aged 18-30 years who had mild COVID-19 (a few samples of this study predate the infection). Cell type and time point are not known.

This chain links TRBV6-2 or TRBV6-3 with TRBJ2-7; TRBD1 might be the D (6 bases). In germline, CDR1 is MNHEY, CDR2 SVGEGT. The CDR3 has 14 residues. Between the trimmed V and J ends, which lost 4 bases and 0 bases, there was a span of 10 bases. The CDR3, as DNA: TGTGCCAGCAGTTGGCCGGACAGCTCCTACGAGCAGTACGTC. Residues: CASSWPDSSYEQYV.

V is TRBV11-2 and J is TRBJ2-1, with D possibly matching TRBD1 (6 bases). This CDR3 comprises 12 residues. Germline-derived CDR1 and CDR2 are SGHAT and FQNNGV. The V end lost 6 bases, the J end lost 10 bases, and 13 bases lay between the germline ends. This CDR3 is CASRGQLVEQFF. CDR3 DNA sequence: TGTGCCAGCAGAGGACAGTTGGTCGAGCAGTTCTTC.

In DNA, the CDR3 is TGTGCCAGCAGTCCTGGGACTACCGACACCGGGGAGCTGTTTTTT. This translates into CASSPGTTDTGELFF. V and J are TRBV6-2 or TRBV6-3 and TRBJ2-2; 7 bases are a match to TRBD2. This CDR3 is 15 amino acids long. With 5 bases clipped from V and 3 bases from J, the junction kept 6 bases outside the gene matches. The germline gives CDR1 MNHEY, CDR2 SVGEGT.

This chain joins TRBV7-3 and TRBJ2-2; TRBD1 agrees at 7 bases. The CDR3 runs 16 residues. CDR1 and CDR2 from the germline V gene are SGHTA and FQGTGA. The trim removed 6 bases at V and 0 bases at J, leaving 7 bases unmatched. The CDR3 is CASSPQGTANTGELFF. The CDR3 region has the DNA TGTGCCAGCAGTCCCCAAGGGACAGCGAACACCGGGGAGCTGTTTTTT.

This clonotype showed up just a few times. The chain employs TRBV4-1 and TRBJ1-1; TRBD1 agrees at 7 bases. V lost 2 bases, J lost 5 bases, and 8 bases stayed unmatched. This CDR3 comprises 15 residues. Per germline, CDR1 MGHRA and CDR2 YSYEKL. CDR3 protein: CASSQLYRGGTEAFF. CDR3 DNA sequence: TGCGCCAGCAGCCAACTCTACAGGGGAGGGACTGAAGCTTTCTTT.

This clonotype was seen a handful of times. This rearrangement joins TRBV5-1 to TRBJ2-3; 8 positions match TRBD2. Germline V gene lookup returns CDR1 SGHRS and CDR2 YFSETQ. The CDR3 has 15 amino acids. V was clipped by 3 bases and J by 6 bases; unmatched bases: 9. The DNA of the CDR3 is TGCGCCAGCAGCTCTACCCGCGGGGGGCTGGATACGCAGTATTTT. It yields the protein CASSSTRGGLDTQYF.

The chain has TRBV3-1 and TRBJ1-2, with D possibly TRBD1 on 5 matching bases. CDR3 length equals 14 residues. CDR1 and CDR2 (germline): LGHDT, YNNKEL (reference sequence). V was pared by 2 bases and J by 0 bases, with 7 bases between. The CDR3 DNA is TGTGCCAGCAGCCAACAGGGAGCTAACTATGGCTACACCTTC. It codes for CASSQQGANYGYTF. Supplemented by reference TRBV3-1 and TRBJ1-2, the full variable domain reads DTAVSQTPKYLVTQMGNDKSIKCEQNLGHDTMYWYKQDSKKFLKIMFSYNNKELIINETVPNRFSPKSPDKAHLNLHINSLELGDSAVYFCASSQQGANYGYTFGSGTRLTVV.

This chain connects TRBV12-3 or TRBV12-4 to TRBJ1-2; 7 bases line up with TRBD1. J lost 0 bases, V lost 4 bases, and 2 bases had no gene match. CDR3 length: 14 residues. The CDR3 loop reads CASSWTGTNYGYTF. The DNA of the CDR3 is TGTGCCAGCAGTTGGACAGGAACTAACTATGGCTACACCTTC.

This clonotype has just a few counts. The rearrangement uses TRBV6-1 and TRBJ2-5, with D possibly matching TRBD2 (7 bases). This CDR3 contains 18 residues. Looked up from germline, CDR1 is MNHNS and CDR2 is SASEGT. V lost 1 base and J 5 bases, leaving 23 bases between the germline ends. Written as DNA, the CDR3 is TGTGCCAGCAGTGAAGGTTTAGCCGGGGGGCCCTCTTGGGAGACCCAGTACTTC. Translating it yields CASSEGLAGGPSWETQYF.

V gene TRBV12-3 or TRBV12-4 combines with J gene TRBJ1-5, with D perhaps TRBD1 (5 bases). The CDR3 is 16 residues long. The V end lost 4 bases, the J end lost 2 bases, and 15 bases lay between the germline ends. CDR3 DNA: TGTGCCAGCAGTTGGGGGTCGGGACCCGGCAATCAGCCCCAGCATTTT. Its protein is CASSWGSGPGNQPQHF.

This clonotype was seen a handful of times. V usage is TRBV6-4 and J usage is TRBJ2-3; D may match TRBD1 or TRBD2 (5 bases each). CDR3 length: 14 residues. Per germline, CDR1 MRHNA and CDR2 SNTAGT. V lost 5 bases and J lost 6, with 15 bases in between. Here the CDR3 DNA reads TGTGCCAGCAGTCCGGGACCAGCGTCCGATACGCAGTATTTT. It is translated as CASSPGPASDTQYF.

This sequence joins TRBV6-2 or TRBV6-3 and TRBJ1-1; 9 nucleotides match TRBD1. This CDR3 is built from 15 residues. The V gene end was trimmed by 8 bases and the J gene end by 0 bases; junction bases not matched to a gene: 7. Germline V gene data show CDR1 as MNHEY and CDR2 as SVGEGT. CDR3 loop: CASRRDREMNTEAFF. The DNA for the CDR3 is TGTGCCAGCCGAAGGGACAGGGAAATGAACACTGAAGCTTTCTTT.

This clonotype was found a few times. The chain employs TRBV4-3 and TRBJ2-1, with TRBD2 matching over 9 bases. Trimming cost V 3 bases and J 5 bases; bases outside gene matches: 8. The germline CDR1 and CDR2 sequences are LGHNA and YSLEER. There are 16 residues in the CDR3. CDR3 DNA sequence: TGCGCCAGCAGCCACATTGGGCTAGCGGGGAACAATGAGCAGTTCTTC. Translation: CASSHIGLAGNNEQFF.

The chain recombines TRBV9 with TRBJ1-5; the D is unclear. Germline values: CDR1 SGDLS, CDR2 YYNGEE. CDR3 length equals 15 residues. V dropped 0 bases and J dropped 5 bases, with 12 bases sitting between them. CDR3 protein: CASSVGPSPHQPQHF. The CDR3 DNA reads TGTGCCAGCAGCGTAGGTCCGTCTCCCCATCAGCCCCAGCATTTT.

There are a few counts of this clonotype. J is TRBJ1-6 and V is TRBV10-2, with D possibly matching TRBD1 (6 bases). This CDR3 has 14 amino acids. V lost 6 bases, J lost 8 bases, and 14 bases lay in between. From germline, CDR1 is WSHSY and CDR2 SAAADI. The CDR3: CASRVTGLHSPLHF. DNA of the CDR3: TGCGCCAGCAGGGTCACAGGGCTCCATTCACCCCTCCACTTT.

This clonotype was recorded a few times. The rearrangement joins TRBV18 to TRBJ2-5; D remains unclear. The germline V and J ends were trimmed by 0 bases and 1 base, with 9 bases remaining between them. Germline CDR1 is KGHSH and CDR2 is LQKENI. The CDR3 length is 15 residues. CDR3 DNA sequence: TGTGCCAGCTCACCACCGGCCGTCCTCCAAGAGACCCAGTACTTC. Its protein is CASSPPAVLQETQYF.

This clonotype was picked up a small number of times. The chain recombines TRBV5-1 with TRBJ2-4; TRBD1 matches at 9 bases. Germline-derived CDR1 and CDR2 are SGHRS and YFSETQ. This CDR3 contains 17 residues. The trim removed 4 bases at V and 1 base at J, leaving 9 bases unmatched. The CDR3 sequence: CASSPRDREWAKNIQYF. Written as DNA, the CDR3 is TGCGCCAGCAGCCCCCGGGACAGGGAATGGGCCAAAAACATTCAGTACTTC.

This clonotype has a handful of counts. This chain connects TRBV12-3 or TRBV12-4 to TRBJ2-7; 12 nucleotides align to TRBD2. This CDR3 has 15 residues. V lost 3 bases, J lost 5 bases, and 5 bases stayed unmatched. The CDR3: CASSLGLAGLHEQYF. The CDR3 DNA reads TGTGCCAGCAGTTTGGGACTAGCGGGTCTCCACGAGCAGTACTTC.

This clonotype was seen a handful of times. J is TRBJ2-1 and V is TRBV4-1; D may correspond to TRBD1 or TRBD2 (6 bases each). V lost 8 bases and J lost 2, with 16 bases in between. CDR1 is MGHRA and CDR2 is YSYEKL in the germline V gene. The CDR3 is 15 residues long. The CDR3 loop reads CASGWGAGAYNEQFF. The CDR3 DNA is TGCGCCAGCGGTTGGGGGGCAGGGGCCTACAATGAGCAGTTCTTC.

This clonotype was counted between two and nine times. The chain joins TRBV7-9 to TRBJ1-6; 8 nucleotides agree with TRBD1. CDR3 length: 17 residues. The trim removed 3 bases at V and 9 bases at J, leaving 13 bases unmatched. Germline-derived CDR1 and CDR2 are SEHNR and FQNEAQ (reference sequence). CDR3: CASSLASGTGFSSPLHF. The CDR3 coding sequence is TGTGCCAGCAGCTTGGCCTCCGGGACAGGCTTTAGTTCACCCCTCCACTTT.

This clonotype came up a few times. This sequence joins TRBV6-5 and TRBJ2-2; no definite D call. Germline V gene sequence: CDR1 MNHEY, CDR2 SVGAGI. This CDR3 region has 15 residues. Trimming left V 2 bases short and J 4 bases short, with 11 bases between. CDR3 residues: CASSYGSPPTGELFF. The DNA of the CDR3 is TGTGCCAGCAGTTACGGTAGCCCCCCCACCGGGGAGCTGTTTTTT.

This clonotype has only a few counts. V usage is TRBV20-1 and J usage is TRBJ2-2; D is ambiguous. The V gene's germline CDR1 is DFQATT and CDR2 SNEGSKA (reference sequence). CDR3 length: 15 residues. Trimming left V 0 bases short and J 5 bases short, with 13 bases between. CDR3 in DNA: TGCAGTGCTAGAGATCCTCCCCAAGGGACCGGGGAGCTGTTTTTT. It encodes CSARDPPQGTGELFF.

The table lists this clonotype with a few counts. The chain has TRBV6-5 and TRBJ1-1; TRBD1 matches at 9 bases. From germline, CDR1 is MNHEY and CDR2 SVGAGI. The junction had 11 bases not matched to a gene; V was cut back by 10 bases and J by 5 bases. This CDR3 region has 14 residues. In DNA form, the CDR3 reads TGTGCCACCAGGGGACAGGGTTTTTGGACTGAAGCTTTCTTT. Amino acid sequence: CATRGQGFWTEAFF.

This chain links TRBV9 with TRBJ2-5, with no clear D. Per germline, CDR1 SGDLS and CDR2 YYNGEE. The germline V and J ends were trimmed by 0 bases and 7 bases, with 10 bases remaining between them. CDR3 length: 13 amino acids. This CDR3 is CASSVATLGTQYF. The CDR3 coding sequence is TGTGCCAGCAGCGTAGCAACATTGGGGACCCAGTACTTC.

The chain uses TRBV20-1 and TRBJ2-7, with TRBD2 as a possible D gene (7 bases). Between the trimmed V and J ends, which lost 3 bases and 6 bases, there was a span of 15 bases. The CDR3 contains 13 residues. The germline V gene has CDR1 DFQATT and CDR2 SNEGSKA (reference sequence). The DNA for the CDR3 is TGCAGTGCTAGGTGGGGGGGCCCAAGCGAGCAGTACTTC. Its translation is CSARWGGPSEQYF.

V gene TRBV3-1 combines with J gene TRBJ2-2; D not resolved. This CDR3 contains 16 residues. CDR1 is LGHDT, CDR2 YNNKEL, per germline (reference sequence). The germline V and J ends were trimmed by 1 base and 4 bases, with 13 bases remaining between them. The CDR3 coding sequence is TGTGCCAGCAGCCAAGTTCTAGGGTCGGGCACCGGGGAGCTGTTTTTT. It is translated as CASSQVLGSGTGELFF. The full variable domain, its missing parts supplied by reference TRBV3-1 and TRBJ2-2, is DTAVSQTPKYLVTQMGNDKSIKCEQNLGHDTMYWYKQDSKKFLKIMFSYNNKELIINETVPNRFSPKSPDKAHLNLHINSLELGDSAVYFCASSQVLGSGTGELFFGEGSRLTVL.

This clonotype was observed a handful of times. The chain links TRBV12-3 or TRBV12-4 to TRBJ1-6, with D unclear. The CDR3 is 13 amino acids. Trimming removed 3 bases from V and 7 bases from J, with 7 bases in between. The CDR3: CASSFLQNSPLHF. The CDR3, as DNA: TGTGCCAGCAGTTTCTTGCAAAATTCACCCCTCCACTTT.

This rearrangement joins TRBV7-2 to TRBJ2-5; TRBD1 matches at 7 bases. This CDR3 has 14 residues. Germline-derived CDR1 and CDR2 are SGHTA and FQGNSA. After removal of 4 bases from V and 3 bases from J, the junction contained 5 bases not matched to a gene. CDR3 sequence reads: CASSSRGIEETQYF. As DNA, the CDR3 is TGTGCCAGCAGCTCCAGGGGGATAGAAGAGACCCAGTACTTC.

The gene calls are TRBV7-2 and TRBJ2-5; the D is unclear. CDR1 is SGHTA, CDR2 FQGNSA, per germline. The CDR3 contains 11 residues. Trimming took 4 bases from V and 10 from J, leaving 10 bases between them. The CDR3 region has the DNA TGTGCCAGCAGCTCCGTCTGGAGCCAGTACTTC. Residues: CASSSVWSQYF.

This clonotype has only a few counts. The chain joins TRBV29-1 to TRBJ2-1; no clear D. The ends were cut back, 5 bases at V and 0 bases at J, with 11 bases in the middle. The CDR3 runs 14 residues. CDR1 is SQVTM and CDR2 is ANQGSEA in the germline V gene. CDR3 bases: TGCAGCGTTACCCTGGCTAGCTCCTACAATGAGCAGTTCTTC. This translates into CSVTLASSYNEQFF.

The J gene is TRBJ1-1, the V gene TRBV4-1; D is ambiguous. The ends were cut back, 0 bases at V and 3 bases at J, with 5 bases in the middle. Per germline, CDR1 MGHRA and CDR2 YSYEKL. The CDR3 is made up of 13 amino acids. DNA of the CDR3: TGCGCCAGCAGCCAAGACAGCTACACTGAAGCTTTCTTT. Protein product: CASSQDSYTEAFF.